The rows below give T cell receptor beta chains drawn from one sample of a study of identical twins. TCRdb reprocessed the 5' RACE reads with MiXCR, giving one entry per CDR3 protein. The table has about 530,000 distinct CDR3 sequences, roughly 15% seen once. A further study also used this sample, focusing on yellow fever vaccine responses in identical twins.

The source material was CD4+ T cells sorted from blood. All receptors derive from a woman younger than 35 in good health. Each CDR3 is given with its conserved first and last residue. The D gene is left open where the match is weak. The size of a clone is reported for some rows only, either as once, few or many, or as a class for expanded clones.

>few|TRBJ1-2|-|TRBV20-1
TGCAGTGCTTATGCACGGAGTATTAGCTATGGCTACACCTTC
CSAYARSISYGYTF
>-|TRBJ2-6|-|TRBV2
TGTGCCAGCAGCGGTGACAGTCCTTACTCTGGGGCCAACGTCCTGACTTTC
CASSGDSPYSGANVLTF
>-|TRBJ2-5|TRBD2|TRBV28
TGTGCCAGCAGTTTTAGGACTAGCGTACAAGAGACCCAGTACTTC
CASSFRTSVQETQYF
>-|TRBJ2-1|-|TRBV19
TGTGCCAGTAGAAGGAACAGCTACAATGAGCAGTTCTTC
CASRRNSYNEQFF
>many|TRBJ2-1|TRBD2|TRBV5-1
TGCGCCAGCAGCCCGGGACTAGCGGTTGAGCAGTTCTTC
CASSPGLAVEQFF
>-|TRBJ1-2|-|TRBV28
TGTGCCAGCAGTTTTCCCCGGGGCTCTGGCTATGGCTACACCTTC
CASSFPRGSGYGYTF
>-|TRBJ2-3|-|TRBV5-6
TGTGCCAGCAGCTTGACCGGGGGAGATACGCAGTATTTT
CASSLTGGDTQYF
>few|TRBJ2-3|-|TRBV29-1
TGCAGCGTTGAAGACTCGACAGCGCAGATAAAGATGAATACGCAGTATTTT
CSVEDSTAQIKMNTQYF
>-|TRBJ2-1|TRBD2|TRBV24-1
TGTGCCACCAGTGATTTGCGGGCCGAGGGGACTAGCGGTTACAATGAGCAGTTCTTC
CATSDLRAEGTSGYNEQFF
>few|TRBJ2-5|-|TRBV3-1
TGTGCCAGCAGCCAGAACCCGGGTTTAGGGACCCAGTACTTC
CASSQNPGLGTQYF
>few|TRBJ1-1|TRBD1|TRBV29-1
TGCAGCGTAGGACAGGGAGGGACTGAAGCTTTCTTT
CSVGQGGTEAFF
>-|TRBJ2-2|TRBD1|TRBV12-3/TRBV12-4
TGTGCCAGCAGTTTACCGCGTACAGGGGTTTTTCCCGGGGAGCTGTTTTTT
CASSLPRTGVFPGELFF
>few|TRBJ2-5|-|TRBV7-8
TGTGCCAGCAGCTTAGAATGGGAGACCCAGTACTTC
CASSLEWETQYF
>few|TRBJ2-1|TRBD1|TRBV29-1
TGCAGCGACGTCATGACAGGGGGCGAGCAGTTCTTC
CSDVMTGGEQFF
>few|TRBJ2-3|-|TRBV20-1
TGCAGTGCTCCATTCACGGCGGATACGCAGTATTTT
CSAPFTADTQYF
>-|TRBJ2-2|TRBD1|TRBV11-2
TGTGCCAGCAGCTTGAGGGGACAGGGGGCGTCGGGCACCGGGGAGCTGTTTTTT
CASSLRGQGASGTGELFF
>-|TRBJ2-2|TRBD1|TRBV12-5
TGTGCTAGTGGTTCAGGACAGGGGGGAACCGGGGAGCTGTTTTTT
CASGSGQGGTGELFF
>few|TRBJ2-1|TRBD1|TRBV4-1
TGCGCCAGCAGCCAAGAAAGGGGGCCTTACAATGAGCAGTTCTTC
CASSQERGPYNEQFF
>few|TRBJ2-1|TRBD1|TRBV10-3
TGTGCCATCAGCACGGGACAGGGTCGCAATGAGCAGTTCTTC
CAISTGQGRNEQFF
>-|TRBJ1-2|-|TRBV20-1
TGCAGTGCTAGAGACCCCAGGACCTATGGCTACACCTTC
CSARDPRTYGYTF
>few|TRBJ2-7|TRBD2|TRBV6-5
TGTGCCAGCAGTTACGGGACTACCTACGAGCAGTACTTC
CASSYGTTYEQYF
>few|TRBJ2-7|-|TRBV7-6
TGTGCCAGCAGCTTGGGGATCGATAGCGCTCTACCTTACGAGCAGTACTTC
CASSLGIDSALPYEQYF
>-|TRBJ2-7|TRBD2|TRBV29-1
TGCAGCGTTGTAGCGGGCCTTCACTCCTACGAGCAGTACTTC
CSVVAGLHSYEQYF
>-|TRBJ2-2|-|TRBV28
TGTGCCAGCAGCTCCCACACGAACACCGGGGAGCTGTTTTTT
CASSSHTNTGELFF
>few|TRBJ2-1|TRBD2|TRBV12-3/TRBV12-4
TGTGCCAGCAGTTTGCGGGAGGGATCGTACAATGAGCAGTTCTTC
CASSLREGSYNEQFF
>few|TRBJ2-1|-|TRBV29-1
TGCAGCGTCAGTAGCGGCGTCAAGGTTGAGCAGTTCTTC
CSVSSGVKVEQFF
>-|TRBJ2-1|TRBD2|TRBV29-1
TGCAGCCACCAGGGCGGACTAGCGGGAGCTGAGCAGTTCTTC
CSHQGGLAGAEQFF
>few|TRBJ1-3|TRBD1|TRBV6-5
TGTGCCAGCAGTTACTCGGGACAGGGGGCAACTGGAAACACCATATATTTT
CASSYSGQGATGNTIYF
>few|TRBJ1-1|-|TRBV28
TGTGCCAGCAGTCCTACCGGGACAAAGATGAACACTGAAGCTTTCTTT
CASSPTGTKMNTEAFF
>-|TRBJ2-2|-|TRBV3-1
TGTGCCAGCAGCCATAGCTCGCCCGGGGAGCTGTTTTTT
CASSHSSPGELFF
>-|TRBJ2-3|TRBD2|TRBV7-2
TGTGCCAGCAGCCAAAGGCTACTAGCGGGCACAGATACGCAGTATTTT
CASSQRLLAGTDTQYF
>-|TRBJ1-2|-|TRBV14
TGTGCCAGCAGCCAAGACGCCGGGGTCTATGGCTACACCTTC
CASSQDAGVYGYTF
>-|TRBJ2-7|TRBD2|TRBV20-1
TGCAGTGCTAGAGATAGTGGTAGCGGGAGTATCTACGAGCAGTACTTC
CSARDSGSGSIYEQYF
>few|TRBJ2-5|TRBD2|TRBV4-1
TGCGCCAGCAGCCAAGATCCTAGCGGGGGGGTCCAAGAGACCCAGTACTTC
CASSQDPSGGVQETQYF
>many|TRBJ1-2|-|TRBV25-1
TGTGCCAGCAGTGCCCGGACAGCCTATGGCTACACCTTC
CASSARTAYGYTF
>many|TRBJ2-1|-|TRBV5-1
TGCGCCAGCAGCTATAGGACTGATAGTGAGCAGTTCTTC
CASSYRTDSEQFF
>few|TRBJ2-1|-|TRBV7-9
TGTGCCAGCAGCACTCAGTTCTTC
CASSTQFF
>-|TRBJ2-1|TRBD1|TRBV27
TGTGCCAGCAGTCACCGGGACAGACACAATGAGCAGTTCTTC
CASSHRDRHNEQFF
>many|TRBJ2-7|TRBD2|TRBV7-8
TGTGCCAGCAGCTTAGTTCGCGGGAGGGCCTACGAGCAGTACTTC
CASSLVRGRAYEQYF
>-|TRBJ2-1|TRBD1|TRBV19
TGTGCCAGTAGTCAAGGGACAGGGATGTATGAGCAGTTCTTC
CASSQGTGMYEQFF
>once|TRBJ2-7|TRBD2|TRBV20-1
TGCTGTGCTAGACCAGAGGGACTAGCGTGGGAGCAGTACTTC
CCARPEGLAWEQYF
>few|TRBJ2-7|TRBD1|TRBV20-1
TGCAGTGCTAGGGACAGGGGCGAGCAGTACTTC
CSARDRGEQYF
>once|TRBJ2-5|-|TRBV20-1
TGCAGTGCTCACCCAACTAGTCGAGAAGAGACCCAGTACTTC
CSAHPTSREETQYF
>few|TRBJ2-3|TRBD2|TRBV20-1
TGCTGTGCTAGAGATCGACTAGCGGGGGGCACAGATACGCAGTATTTT
CCARDRLAGGTDTQYF
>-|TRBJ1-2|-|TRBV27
TGTGCCAGCAGCCCTAACCCCTTCTATGGCTACACCTTC
CASSPNPFYGYTF
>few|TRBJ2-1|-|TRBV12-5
TGTGCTAGTGGTTCCCTGTGGGCACAGTTCTTC
CASGSLWAQFF
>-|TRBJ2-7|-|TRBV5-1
TGCGCCAGCAGCCACCGGGCCTTCGTCCCAGGTGGCTCCTACGAGCAGTACTTC
CASSHRAFVPGGSYEQYF
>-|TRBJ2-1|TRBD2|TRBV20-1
TGCAGTGCTAGACTCACTAGCGGAGGACTTCTAAACAATGAGCAGTTCTTC
CSARLTSGGLLNNEQFF